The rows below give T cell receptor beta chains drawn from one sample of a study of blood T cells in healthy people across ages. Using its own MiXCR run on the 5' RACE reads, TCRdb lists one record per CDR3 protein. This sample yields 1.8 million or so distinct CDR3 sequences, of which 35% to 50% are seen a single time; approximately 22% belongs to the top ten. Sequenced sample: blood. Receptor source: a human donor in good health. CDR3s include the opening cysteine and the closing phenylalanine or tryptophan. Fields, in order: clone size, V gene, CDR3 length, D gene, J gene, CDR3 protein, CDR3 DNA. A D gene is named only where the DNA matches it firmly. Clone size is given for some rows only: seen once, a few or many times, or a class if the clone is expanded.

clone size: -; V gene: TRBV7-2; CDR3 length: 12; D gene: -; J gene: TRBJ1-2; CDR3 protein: CASSFISLGYTF; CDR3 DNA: TGTGCCAGCAGCTTCATCTCACTTGGCTACACCTTC
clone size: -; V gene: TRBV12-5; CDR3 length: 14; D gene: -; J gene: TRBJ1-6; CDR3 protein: CASGGSSYNSPLHF; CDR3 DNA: TGTGCCAGCGGGGGGAGCTCCTATAATTCACCCCTCCACTTT
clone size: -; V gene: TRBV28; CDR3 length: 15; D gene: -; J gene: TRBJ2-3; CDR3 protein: CASSPVGIGTDTQYF; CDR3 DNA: TGTGCCAGCAGCCCAGTAGGAATCGGGACAGATACGCAGTATTTT
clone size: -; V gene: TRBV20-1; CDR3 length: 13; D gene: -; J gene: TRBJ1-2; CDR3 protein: CSASFQGNYGYTF; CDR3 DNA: TGCAGTGCTAGTTTCCAGGGTAACTATGGCTACACCTTC
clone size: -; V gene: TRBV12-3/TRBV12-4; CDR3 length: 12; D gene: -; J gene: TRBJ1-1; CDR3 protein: CASAAGNTEAFF; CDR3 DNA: TGTGCCAGCGCTGCGGGGAACACTGAAGCTTTCTTT
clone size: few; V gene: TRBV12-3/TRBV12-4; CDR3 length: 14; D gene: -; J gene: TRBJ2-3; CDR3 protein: CASSLIGSRDTQYF; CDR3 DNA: TGTGCCAGCAGTTTGATTGGTTCCAGAGATACGCAGTATTTT
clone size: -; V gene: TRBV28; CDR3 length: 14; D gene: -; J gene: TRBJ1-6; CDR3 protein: CASSRDTLVSPLHF; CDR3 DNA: TGTGCCAGCAGCCGGGACACCCTCGTTTCACCCCTCCACTTT
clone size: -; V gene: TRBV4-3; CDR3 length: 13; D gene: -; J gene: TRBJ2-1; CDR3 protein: CASSQVQGFEQFF; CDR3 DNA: TGCGCCAGCAGCCAGGTTCAGGGTTTTGAGCAGTTCTTC
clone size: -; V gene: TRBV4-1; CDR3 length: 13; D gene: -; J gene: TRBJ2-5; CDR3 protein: CASTSQSRGTQYF; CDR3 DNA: TGCGCCAGCACGTCGCAGTCACGGGGGACCCAGTACTTC
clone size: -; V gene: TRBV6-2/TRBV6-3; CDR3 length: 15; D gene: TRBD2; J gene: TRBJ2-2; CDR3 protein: CASSSQRGVIGELFF; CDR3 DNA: TGTGCCAGCAGTTCTCAGCGGGGGGTCATTGGGGAGCTGTTTTTT
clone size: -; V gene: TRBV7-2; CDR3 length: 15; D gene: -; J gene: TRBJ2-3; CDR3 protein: CASSFPAGLTDTQYF; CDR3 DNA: TGTGCCAGCAGCTTCCCCGCGGGCTTGACAGATACGCAGTATTTT
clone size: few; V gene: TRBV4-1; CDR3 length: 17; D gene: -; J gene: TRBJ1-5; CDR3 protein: CASSQRGIAPGNQPQHF; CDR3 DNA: TGCGCCAGCAGCCAAAGAGGGATAGCCCCAGGCAATCAGCCCCAGCATTTT
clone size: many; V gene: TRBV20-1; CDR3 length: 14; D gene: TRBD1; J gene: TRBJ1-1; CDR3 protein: CSAPDRGRRTEAFF; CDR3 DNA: TGCAGTGCGCCGGACAGGGGGCGCCGAACTGAAGCTTTCTTT
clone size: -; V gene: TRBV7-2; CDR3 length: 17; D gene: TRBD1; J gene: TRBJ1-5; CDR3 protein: CASSHLGIRQGNQPRHF; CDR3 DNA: TGTGCCAGCAGCCACCTTGGGATACGACAGGGCAATCAGCCCCGGCATTTT
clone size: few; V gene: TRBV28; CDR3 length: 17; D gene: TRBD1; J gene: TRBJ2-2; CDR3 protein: CASDRVGASASTGELFF; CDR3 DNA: TGTGCCAGCGACAGGGTGGGAGCGAGCGCGAGCACCGGGGAGCTGTTTTTT
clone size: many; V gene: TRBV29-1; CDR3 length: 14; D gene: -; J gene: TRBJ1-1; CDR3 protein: CSASSSVEVTEAFF; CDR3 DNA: TGCAGCGCCTCCTCTTCGGTGGAGGTCACTGAAGCTTTCTTT
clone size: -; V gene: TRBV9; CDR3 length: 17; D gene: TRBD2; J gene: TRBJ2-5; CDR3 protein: CASSVGGGRAAQETQYF; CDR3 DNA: TGTGCCAGCAGCGTAGGGGGGGGTAGGGCAGCCCAAGAGACCCAGTACTTC
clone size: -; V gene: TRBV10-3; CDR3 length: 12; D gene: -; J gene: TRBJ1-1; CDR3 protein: CAISGDSTEAFF; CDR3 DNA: TGTGCCATCTCGGGGGATAGCACTGAAGCTTTCTTT
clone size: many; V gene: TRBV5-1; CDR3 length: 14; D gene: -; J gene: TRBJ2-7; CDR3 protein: CASSLLDRSYEQYF; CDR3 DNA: TGCGCCAGCAGCTTGTTGGACAGATCCTACGAGCAGTACTTC
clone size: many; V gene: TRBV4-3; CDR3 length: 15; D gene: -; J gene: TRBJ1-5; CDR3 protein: CASSQALQGNQPQHF; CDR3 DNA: TGCGCCAGCAGCCAAGCCCTCCAGGGGAATCAGCCCCAGCATTTT
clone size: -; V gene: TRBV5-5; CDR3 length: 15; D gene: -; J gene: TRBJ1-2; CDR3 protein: CASSLAARGNYGYTF; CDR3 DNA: TGTGCCAGCAGCTTGGCGGCCAGGGGTAACTATGGCTACACCTTC
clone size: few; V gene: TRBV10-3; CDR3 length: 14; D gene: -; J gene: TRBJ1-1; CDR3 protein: CAIKVGHGNTEAFF; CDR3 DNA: TGTGCCATCAAGGTGGGACACGGGAACACTGAAGCTTTCTTT
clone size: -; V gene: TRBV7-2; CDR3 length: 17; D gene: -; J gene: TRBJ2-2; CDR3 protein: CASSLVPPRGSTGELFF; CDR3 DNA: TGTGCCAGCAGCTTAGTTCCCCCTAGGGGCAGCACCGGGGAGCTGTTTTTT
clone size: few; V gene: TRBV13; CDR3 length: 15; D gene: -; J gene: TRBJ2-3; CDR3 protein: CASSSDWSSTDTQYF; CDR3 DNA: TGTGCCAGCAGTTCTGACTGGAGTAGCACAGATACGCAGTATTTT
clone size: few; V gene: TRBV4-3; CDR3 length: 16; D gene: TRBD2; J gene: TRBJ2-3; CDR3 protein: CASSRGTSGYPDTQYF; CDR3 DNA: TGCGCCAGCAGCCGCGGGACTAGCGGATACCCAGATACGCAGTATTTT
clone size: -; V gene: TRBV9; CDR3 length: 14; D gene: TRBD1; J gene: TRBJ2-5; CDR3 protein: CASSVGQGGETQYF; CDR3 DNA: TGTGCCAGCAGCGTAGGACAGGGTGGAGAGACCCAGTACTTC
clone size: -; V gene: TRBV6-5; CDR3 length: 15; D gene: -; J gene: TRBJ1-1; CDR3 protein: CASSYSFLSATEAFF; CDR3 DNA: TGTGCCAGCAGTTACTCATTCTTAAGTGCCACTGAAGCTTTCTTT
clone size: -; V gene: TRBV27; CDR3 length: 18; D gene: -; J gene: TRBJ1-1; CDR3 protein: CASSRDLYGRGRNTEAFF; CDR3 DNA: TGTGCCAGCAGTCGAGATCTGTACGGAAGGGGTCGGAACACTGAAGCTTTCTTT
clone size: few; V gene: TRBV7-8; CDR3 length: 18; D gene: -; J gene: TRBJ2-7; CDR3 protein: CASSLRAPFAGQFYEQYF; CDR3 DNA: TGTGCCAGCAGCTTAAGGGCCCCGTTTGCGGGACAGTTTTACGAGCAGTACTTC
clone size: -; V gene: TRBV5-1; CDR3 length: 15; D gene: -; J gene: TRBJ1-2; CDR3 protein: CASSLDTPLGDGYTF; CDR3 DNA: TGCGCCAGCAGCTTGGATACCCCCTTAGGGGATGGCTACACCTTC
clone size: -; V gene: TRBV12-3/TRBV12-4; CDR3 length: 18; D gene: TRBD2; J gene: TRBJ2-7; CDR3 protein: CASSRMTSGGKPSGEQYF; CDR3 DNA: TGTGCCAGCAGCCGAATGACTAGCGGGGGAAAACCAAGTGGGGAGCAGTACTTC
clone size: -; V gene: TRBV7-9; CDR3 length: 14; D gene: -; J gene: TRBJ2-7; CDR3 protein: CASNTPTGVHEQYF; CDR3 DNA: TGTGCCAGCAACACTCCCACGGGGGTCCACGAGCAGTACTTC
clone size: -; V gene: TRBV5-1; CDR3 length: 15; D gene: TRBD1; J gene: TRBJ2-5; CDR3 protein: CASSLVDRGQETQYF; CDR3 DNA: TGCGCCAGCAGCTTGGTGGACAGGGGGCAAGAGACCCAGTACTTC
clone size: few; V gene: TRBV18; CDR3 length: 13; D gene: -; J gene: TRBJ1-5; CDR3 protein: CASSGGNTQPQHF; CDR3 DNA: TGTGCCAGCTCGGGGGGAAATACCCAGCCCCAGCATTTT
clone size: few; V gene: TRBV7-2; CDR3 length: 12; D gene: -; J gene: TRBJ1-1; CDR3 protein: CASSLGVAQAFF; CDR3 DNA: TGTGCCAGCAGCTTAGGGGTAGCGCAAGCTTTCTTT
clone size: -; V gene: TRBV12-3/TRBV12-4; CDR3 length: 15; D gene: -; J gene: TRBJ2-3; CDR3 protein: CASSLRQLSTDTQYF; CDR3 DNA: TGTGCCAGCAGTTTACGACAGCTGAGCACAGATACGCAGTATTTT
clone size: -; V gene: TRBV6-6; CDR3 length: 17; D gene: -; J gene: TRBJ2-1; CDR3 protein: CASGSPRLGLSGNEQFF; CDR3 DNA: TGTGCCAGCGGTTCCCCGAGGTTGGGCCTGTCGGGCAATGAGCAGTTCTTC
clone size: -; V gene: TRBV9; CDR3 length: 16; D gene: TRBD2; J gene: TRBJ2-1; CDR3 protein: CASSVGGGGVSDEQFF; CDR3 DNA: TGTGCCAGCAGCGTAGGTGGCGGGGGGGTTAGCGATGAGCAGTTCTTC
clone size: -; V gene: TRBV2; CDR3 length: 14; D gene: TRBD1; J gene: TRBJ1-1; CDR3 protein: CASYTGQGNTEAFF; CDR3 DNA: TGTGCCAGCTATACGGGACAGGGGAACACTGAAGCTTTCTTT
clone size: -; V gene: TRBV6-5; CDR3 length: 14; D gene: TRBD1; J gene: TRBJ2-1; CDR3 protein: CARNRDRVVNEQFF; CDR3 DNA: TGTGCCAGGAATCGGGACAGGGTCGTCAATGAGCAGTTCTTC
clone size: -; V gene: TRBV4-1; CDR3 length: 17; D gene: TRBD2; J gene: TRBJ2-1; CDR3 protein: CASSQGYRTSSYNEQFF; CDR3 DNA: TGCGCCAGCAGCCAAGGGTACCGGACTAGCTCCTACAATGAGCAGTTCTTC
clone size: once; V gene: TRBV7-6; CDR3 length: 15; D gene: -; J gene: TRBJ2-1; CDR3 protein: CASSLVPLKDNEQFF; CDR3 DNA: TGTGCCAGCAGCTTAGTGCCCCTAAAAGACAATGAGCAGTTCTTC
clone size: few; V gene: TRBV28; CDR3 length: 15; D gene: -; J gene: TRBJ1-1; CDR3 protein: CATNTKGLRDTEAFF; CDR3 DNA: TGTGCCACCAATACCAAGGGCCTCCGTGACACTGAAGCTTTCTTT
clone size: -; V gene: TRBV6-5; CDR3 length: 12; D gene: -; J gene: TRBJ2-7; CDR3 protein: CASSARPGEQYF; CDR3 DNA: TGTGCCAGCAGTGCTCGTCCGGGCGAGCAGTACTTC
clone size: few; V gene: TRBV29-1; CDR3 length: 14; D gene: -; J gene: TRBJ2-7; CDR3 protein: CSVEGGGPAYEQYF; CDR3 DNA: TGCAGCGTTGAGGGAGGGGGACCAGCCTACGAGCAGTACTTC
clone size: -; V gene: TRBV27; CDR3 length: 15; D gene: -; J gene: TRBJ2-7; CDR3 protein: CASSAGPPIMNEQYF; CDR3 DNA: TGTGCCAGCAGCGCCGGACCCCCAATTATGAACGAGCAGTACTTC
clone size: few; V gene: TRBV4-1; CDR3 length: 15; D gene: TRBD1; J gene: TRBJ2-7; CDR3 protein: CASSLRQGWVYEQYF; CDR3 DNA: TGCGCCAGCAGCCTTAGACAGGGATGGGTCTACGAGCAGTACTTC
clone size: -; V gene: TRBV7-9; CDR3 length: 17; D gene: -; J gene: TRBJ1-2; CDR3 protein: CASSLNPWGQSNYGYTF; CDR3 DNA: TGTGCCAGCAGCCTAAACCCCTGGGGGCAGAGTAACTATGGCTACACCTTC
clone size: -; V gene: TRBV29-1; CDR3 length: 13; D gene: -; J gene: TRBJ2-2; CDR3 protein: CSSAGQNTGELFF; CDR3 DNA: TGCAGTTCCGCCGGACAGAACACCGGGGAGCTGTTTTTT
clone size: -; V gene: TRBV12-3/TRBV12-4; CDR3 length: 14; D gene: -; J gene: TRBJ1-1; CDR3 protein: CASSSGSRWTEAFF; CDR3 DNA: TGTGCCAGCAGCTCTGGGTCAAGATGGACTGAAGCTTTCTTT
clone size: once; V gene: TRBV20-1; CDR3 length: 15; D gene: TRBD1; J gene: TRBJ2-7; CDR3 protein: CSAPPLRGQGYEQYF; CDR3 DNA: TGCAGTGCTCCACCCCTCCGCGGACAGGGTTACGAGCAGTACTTC
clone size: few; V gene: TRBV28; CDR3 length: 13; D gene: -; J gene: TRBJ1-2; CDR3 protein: CASSSIWDYGYTF; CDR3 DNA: TGTGCCAGCAGTTCGATCTGGGACTATGGCTACACCTTC
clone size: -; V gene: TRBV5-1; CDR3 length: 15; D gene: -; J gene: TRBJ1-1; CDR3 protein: CASSAAPSMDTEAFF; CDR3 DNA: TGCGCCAGCAGTGCCGCACCCTCTATGGACACTGAAGCTTTCTTT
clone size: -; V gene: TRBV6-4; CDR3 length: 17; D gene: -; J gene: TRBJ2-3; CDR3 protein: CASSDSMGLVGTDTQYF; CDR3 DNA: TGTGCCAGCAGTGACTCGATGGGCCTAGTTGGCACAGATACGCAGTATTTT